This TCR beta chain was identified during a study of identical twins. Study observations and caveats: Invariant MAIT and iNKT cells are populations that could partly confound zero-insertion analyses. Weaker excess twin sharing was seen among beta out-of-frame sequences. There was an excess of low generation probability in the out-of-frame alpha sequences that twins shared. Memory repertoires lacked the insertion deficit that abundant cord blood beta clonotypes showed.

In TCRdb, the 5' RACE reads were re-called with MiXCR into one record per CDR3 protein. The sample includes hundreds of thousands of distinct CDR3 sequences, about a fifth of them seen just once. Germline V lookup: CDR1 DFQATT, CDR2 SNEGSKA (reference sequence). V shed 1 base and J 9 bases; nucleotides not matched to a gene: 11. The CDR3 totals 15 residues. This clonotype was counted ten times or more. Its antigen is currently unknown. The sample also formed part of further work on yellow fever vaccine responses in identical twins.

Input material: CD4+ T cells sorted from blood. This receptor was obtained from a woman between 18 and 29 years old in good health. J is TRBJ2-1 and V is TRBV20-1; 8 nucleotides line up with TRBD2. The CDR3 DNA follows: TGCAGTGCTAGAGTTAAACGGGAGGGCTTAGTTGAGCAGTTCTTC. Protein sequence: CSARVKREGLVEQFF.